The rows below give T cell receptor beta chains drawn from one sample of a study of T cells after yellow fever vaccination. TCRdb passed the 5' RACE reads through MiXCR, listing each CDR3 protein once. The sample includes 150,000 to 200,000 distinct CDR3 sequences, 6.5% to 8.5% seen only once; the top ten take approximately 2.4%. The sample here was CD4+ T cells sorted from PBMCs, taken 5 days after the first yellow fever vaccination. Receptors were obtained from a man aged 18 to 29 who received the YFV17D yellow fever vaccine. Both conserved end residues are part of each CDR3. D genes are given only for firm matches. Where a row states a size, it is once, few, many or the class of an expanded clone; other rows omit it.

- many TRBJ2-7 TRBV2 TGTGCCAGCAGTGACGGGGGAAGTTTCGGAGAGCAGTACTTC CASSDGGSFGEQYF
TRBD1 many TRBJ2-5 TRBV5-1 TGCGCCAGCACCGGACAGGGGTTCCAAGAGACCCAGTACTTC CASTGQGFQETQYF
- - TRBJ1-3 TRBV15 TGTGCCACCAGCAGAGATCCGAGAAACACCATATATTTT CATSRDPRNTIYF
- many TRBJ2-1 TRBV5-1 TGCGCCAGCAGCCGTCCGGGCTACAATGAGCAGTTCTTC CASSRPGYNEQFF
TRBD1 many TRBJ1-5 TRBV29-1 TGCAGCGTCGGGACAGGACGAAATCAGCCCCAGCATTTT CSVGTGRNQPQHF
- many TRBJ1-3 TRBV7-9 TGTGCCAGCAGTCAATTCTCTGGAAACACCATATATTTT CASSQFSGNTIYF
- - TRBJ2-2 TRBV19 TGTGCCAGTAGTATCCCGCGAAAGGAAGGAGGACACACCGGGGAGCTGTTTTTT CASSIPRKEGGHTGELFF
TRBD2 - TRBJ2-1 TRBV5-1 TGCGCCAGCAGCTGGCTAGCGGGGGCTTACAATGAGCAGTTCTTC CASSWLAGAYNEQFF
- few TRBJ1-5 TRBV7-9 TGTGCCAGCAGCTTAGAGAAGTGGGACACGACGGATCAGCCCCAGCATTTT CASSLEKWDTTDQPQHF
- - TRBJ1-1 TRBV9 TGTGCCAGCAGCGTATCACCGGGTGCCACTGAAGCTTTCTTT CASSVSPGATEAFF
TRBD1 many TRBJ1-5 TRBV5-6 TGTGCCAGCAGCTTGCTATCACAGGGGGCCAATCAGCCCCAGCATTTT CASSLLSQGANQPQHF
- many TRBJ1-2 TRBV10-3 TGTGCCATCAGTGAGGGGGCTAACTATGGCTACACCTTC CAISEGANYGYTF
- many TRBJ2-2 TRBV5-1 TGCGCCAGCAGCCTGTTATATTCGACCGGGGAGCTGTTTTTT CASSLLYSTGELFF
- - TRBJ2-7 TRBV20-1 TGCAGTGCCCTTAACCCCTACGAGCAGTACTTC CSALNPYEQYF
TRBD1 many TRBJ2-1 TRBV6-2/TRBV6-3 TGTGCCAGCAACTGGGACAGGGTGTCAAATGAGCAGTTCTTC CASNWDRVSNEQFF
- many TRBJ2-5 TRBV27 TGTGCCAGCAGTGATTTAGGGGGGTTAGAGACCCAGTACTTC CASSDLGGLETQYF
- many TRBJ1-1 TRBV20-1 TGCAGTGCTACTCGGACCGGGGGAGCTTTCTTT CSATRTGGAFF
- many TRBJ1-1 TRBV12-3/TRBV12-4 TGTGCCAGCAGTCACGACACTGGCACGAACACTGAAGCTTTCTTT CASSHDTGTNTEAFF
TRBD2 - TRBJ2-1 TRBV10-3 TGTGCCATCACCCCTCAAGGGACTAGCGGGGCCTACAATGAGCAGTTCTTC CAITPQGTSGAYNEQFF
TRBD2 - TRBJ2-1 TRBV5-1 TGCGCCAGCAGCTTGGAAGCGGGGGGGCCGATTGAGCAGTTCTTC CASSLEAGGPIEQFF
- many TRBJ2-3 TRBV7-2 TGTGCCAGCAGGGAGAGGGGGAGTAGCACAGATACGCAGTATTTT CASRERGSSTDTQYF
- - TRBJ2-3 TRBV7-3 TGTGCCAGCAGCTTGTTTGAGGCAGATACGCAGTATTTT CASSLFEADTQYF
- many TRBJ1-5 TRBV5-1 TGCGCCAGCAGTTCAGGGGAGAGGAATCAGCCCCAGCATTTT CASSSGERNQPQHF
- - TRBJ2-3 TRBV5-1 TGCGCCAGCAGCTGGCCAGCGGTGGTAGAGGTTGATACGCAGTATTTT CASSWPAVVEVDTQYF
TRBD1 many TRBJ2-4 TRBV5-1 TGCGCCAGCAGCTTCGCGACAGGGGAAAACATTCAGTACTTC CASSFATGENIQYF
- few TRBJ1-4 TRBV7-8 TGTGCCAGCAGCTTAGTCAGGGTCAATACTAATGAAAAACTGTTTTTT CASSLVRVNTNEKLFF
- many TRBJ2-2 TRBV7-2 TGTGCCAGCAGCTTCCTCTCTACCGGGGAGCTGTTTTTT CASSFLSTGELFF
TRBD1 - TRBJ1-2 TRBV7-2 TGTGCCAGCAGCCAGGACAGGGAGAACTATGGCTACACCTTC CASSQDRENYGYTF